This TCR beta chain was profiled in a study of T-cell memory formation after mild COVID-19. TCRdb itself ran the 5' RACE reads through MiXCR, one entry per CDR3 protein. The profile covers about 340,000 distinct CDR3 sequences, with about an eighth appearing a single time and about a fifth taken by the ten largest. Findings and limits, study-wide: The appearance of some responding clones in pre-infection memory suggested that cross-reactive memory joined.

This CDR3 has 16 residues. Germline values: CDR1 SEHNR, CDR2 FQNEAQ (reference sequence). The germline V and J ends were trimmed by 1 base and 0 bases, with 11 bases remaining between them. Concerning this clonotype itself: The antigen remains undetermined.

The chain couples TRBV7-9 to TRBJ2-3, with D unclear. The TCR comes from a man aged 18-30 years who had mild COVID-19 (a few samples of this study predate the infection). Cell type and time point are not known. The sequencing sample was made of PBMCs or a T cell subset sorted from them (not recorded which). CDR3 sequence: CASSLGSLTSTDTQYF. The CDR3 nucleotides are TGTGCCAGCAGCTTAGGCTCTCTTACTAGCACAGATACGCAGTATTTT. Using reference TRBV7-9 and TRBJ2-3 for the parts outside the CDR3, the full variable domain is DTGVSQNPRHKITKRGQNVTFRCDPISEHNRLYWYRQTLGQGPEFLTYFQNEAQLEKSRLLSDRFSAERPKGSFSTLEIQRTEQGDSAMYLCASSLGSLTSTDTQYFGPGTRLTVL.